This T cell receptor beta chain was recorded in a study of T cell responses to AZD1222 COVID-19 vaccine. Clones were read by immunoSEQ multiplex PCR, and TCRdb kept only the in-frame ones, dropping some. The data contain some 99,000 clones, less than 85% of them singletons. As concerns this clone: The target antigen is unknown.

This CDR3 contains 17 residues. Germline V gene sequence: CDR1 SGHAT, CDR2 FQNNGV. The ends lost 2 bases at V and 4 bases at J; junction bases unmatched: 3. Overall study findings and caveats: Spike-specific TCRs gained breadth and depth after people received two AZD1222 doses. Clonal diversity may have been underestimated, and the donors were mostly white British, with more females than males. Variant regions that are unmutated are reportedly the target of nearly half of spike-specific TCRs. Of the AZD1222 recipients, only five to seven were seropositive at baseline.

Sequenced here: peripheral blood, sampled 28 days after the second AZD1222 dose. V gene TRBV11-2 combines with J gene TRBJ2-1; 15 positions agree with TRBD2. The TCR sequence derives from an adult who received the AZD1222 COVID-19 vaccine. The CDR3 DNA follows: TGTGCCAGCAGCTTACTAGGACTAGCGGGAGGGTACAATGAGCAGTTCTTC. It codes for CASSLLGLAGGYNEQFF. Full variable domain (rest looked up from reference TRBV11-2 and TRBJ2-1): EAGVAQSPRYKIIEKRQSVAFWCNPISGHATLYWYQQILGQGPKLLIQFQNNGVVDDSQLPKDRFSAERLKGVDSTLKIQPAKLEDSAVYLCASSLLGLAGGYNEQFFGPGTRLTVL.